Listed below are T cell receptor beta chains from one sample, sequenced in a study of blood T cell repertoires in COVID-19. The table came from immunoSEQ multiplex PCR; TCRdb's copy has only in-frame clones and leaves some out. The repertoire consists of about 380,000 clones, with about 87% occurring once and the leading ten covering 1% to 1.5%. The sequenced sample was PBMCs or T cells enriched from blood (not recorded which). Every receptor here comes from a man aged 25-40 years who had recovered from COVID-19. The CDR3 runs from the conserved cysteine through the conserved F or W. The D gene is left open where the match is weak. Clone size is given for some rows only: seen once, a few or many times, or a class if the clone is expanded.

CDR3 protein: CASSVGQGASPLHF; CDR3 DNA: TGCGCCAGCAGCGTAGGACAGGGGGCCTCACCCCTCCACTTT; V gene: TRBV5-1; J gene: TRBJ1-6; clone size: -; D gene: TRBD1
CDR3 protein: CASSTTRESNTEAFF; CDR3 DNA: TGTGCCAGCAGCACCACGAGGGAATCGAACACTGAAGCTTTCTTT; V gene: TRBV27; J gene: TRBJ1-1; clone size: -; D gene: -
CDR3 protein: CASSLTGTAIEKLFF; CDR3 DNA: TGTGCCAGCAGTTTGACCGGGACAGCTATTGAAAAACTGTTTTTT; V gene: TRBV6-5; J gene: TRBJ1-4; clone size: -; D gene: TRBD1
CDR3 protein: CASSPLAGVYTGELFF; CDR3 DNA: TGTGCCAGCAGCCCGCTAGCGGGGGTTTACACCGGGGAGCTGTTTTTT; V gene: TRBV11-2; J gene: TRBJ2-2; clone size: -; D gene: TRBD2
CDR3 protein: CASSPGQATNYGYTF; CDR3 DNA: TGTGCCAGCTCACCGGGACAGGCGACTAACTATGGCTACACCTTC; V gene: TRBV18; J gene: TRBJ1-2; clone size: -; D gene: TRBD1
CDR3 protein: CASSSTRQFSGNTIYF; CDR3 DNA: TGTGCCAGCAGCTCCACGAGACAGTTTTCTGGAAACACCATATATTTT; V gene: TRBV7-9; J gene: TRBJ1-3; clone size: -; D gene: -
CDR3 protein: CASRPTGNHEQFF; CDR3 DNA: TGTGCCAGCAGGCCCACAGGGAACCATGAGCAGTTCTTC; V gene: TRBV27; J gene: TRBJ2-1; clone size: -; D gene: -
CDR3 protein: CASSEAWDSYGYTF; CDR3 DNA: TGTGCCAGCAGTGAAGCGTGGGACAGCTATGGCTACACCTTC; V gene: TRBV6-1; J gene: TRBJ1-2; clone size: -; D gene: TRBD1
CDR3 protein: CASSLSWDKGRSTGELFF; CDR3 DNA: TGTGCCAGCAGCTTATCTTGGGACAAGGGAAGAAGCACCGGGGAGCTGTTTTTT; V gene: TRBV13; J gene: TRBJ2-2; clone size: -; D gene: -
CDR3 protein: CASSLQGTMDNEQFF; CDR3 DNA: TGTGCCAGCAGCTTACAGGGGACAATGGACAATGAGCAGTTCTTC; V gene: TRBV7-6; J gene: TRBJ2-1; clone size: -; D gene: -
CDR3 protein: CASSSHYEQYF; CDR3 DNA: TGTGCCAGCAGTAGCCACTACGAGCAGTACTTC; V gene: TRBV6-2/TRBV6-3; J gene: TRBJ2-7; clone size: -; D gene: -
CDR3 protein: CASSRAELFLEQYF; CDR3 DNA: TGTGCCAGCAGTCGCGCGGAACTTTTTCTCGAGCAGTACTTC; V gene: TRBV6-5; J gene: TRBJ2-7; clone size: few; D gene: -
CDR3 protein: CASSNIETQYF; CDR3 DNA: TGTGCCAGCAGTAACATTGAGACCCAGTACTTC; V gene: TRBV12-3/TRBV12-4; J gene: TRBJ2-5; clone size: once; D gene: -
CDR3 protein: CASSLVRRIEDEQFF; CDR3 DNA: TGCGCCAGCAGCTTGGTTCGCCGCATAGAGGATGAGCAGTTCTTC; V gene: TRBV5-1; J gene: TRBJ2-1; clone size: -; D gene: -
CDR3 protein: CATSRGGLAMNEQYF; CDR3 DNA: TGTGCCACCAGCAGAGGGGGACTAGCGATGAACGAGCAGTACTTC; V gene: TRBV15; J gene: TRBJ2-7; clone size: -; D gene: TRBD2
CDR3 protein: CASSLGTVNQPQHF; CDR3 DNA: TGTGCCAGTAGTCTCGGGACAGTTAATCAGCCCCAGCATTTT; V gene: TRBV19; J gene: TRBJ1-5; clone size: -; D gene: TRBD1
CDR3 protein: CASGSRGNQETQYF; CDR3 DNA: TGTGCCAGCGGCTCTAGGGGGAACCAAGAGACCCAGTACTTC; V gene: TRBV3-1/TRBV3-2; J gene: TRBJ2-5; clone size: -; D gene: -
CDR3 protein: CASSPVGSVNSGNTIYF; CDR3 DNA: TGTGCCAGCTCACCAGTCGGCAGCGTTAACTCTGGAAACACCATATATTTT; V gene: TRBV18; J gene: TRBJ1-3; clone size: -; D gene: -
CDR3 protein: CAITVAGEHPATQYF; CDR3 DNA: TGTGCCATCACTGTGGCAGGCGAACATCCCGCTACGCAGTATTTT; V gene: TRBV10-3; J gene: TRBJ2-3; clone size: -; D gene: -
CDR3 protein: CASSPTSPGAGNTIYF; CDR3 DNA: TGTGCCAGCAGCCCCACGAGCCCCGGGGCTGGAAACACCATATATTTT; V gene: TRBV7-8; J gene: TRBJ1-3; clone size: few; D gene: -
CDR3 protein: CAWSVQFSSQYF; CDR3 DNA: TGTGCCTGGAGTGTACAGTTTTCGTCTCAGTACTTC; V gene: TRBV30; J gene: TRBJ2-4; clone size: once; D gene: -
CDR3 protein: CASSLERGSTYEQYF; CDR3 DNA: TGTGCCAGCAGTTTAGAACGGGGGTCCACCTACGAGCAGTACTTC; V gene: TRBV27; J gene: TRBJ2-7; clone size: -; D gene: -
CDR3 protein: CASSLVTSGKETQYF; CDR3 DNA: TGTGCCAGCAGCTTAGTGACTAGCGGGAAAGAGACCCAGTACTTC; V gene: TRBV7-2; J gene: TRBJ2-5; clone size: -; D gene: TRBD2
CDR3 protein: CASSPTGTNYGYTF; CDR3 DNA: TGTGCCAGCAGCCCGACAGGGACTAACTATGGCTACACCTTC; V gene: TRBV6-5; J gene: TRBJ1-2; clone size: -; D gene: TRBD1
CDR3 protein: CASSQVQPQETQYF; CDR3 DNA: TGTGCCAGCAGCCAAGTACAGCCCCAAGAGACCCAGTACTTC; V gene: TRBV4-2; J gene: TRBJ2-5; clone size: -; D gene: -
CDR3 protein: CASRLGGTKAFF; CDR3 DNA: TGTGCCAGCAGACTGGGTGGGACAAAAGCTTTCTTT; V gene: TRBV6-5; J gene: TRBJ1-1; clone size: -; D gene: -
CDR3 protein: CASSLGGYGYTF; CDR3 DNA: TGTGCCAGCAGCTTAGGAGGGTATGGCTACACCTTC; V gene: TRBV7-8; J gene: TRBJ1-2; clone size: -; D gene: -
CDR3 protein: CASRTGQGVDQPQHF; CDR3 DNA: TGTGCCAGCAGAACCGGACAGGGGGTTGATCAGCCCCAGCATTTT; V gene: TRBV6-5; J gene: TRBJ1-5; clone size: few; D gene: TRBD1
CDR3 protein: CAWSGTSNQPQHF; CDR3 DNA: TGTGCCTGGAGTGGGACAAGCAATCAGCCCCAGCATTTT; V gene: TRBV30; J gene: TRBJ1-5; clone size: -; D gene: -
CDR3 protein: CAWSEGAGLKNYGYTF; CDR3 DNA: TGTGCCTGGAGTGAGGGGGCAGGGCTAAAAAACTATGGCTACACCTTC; V gene: TRBV30; J gene: TRBJ1-2; clone size: -; D gene: TRBD1
CDR3 protein: CASSPGQWGGEQYF; CDR3 DNA: TGCGCCAGCAGCCCGGGACAGTGGGGCGGGGAGCAGTACTTC; V gene: TRBV5-1; J gene: TRBJ2-7; clone size: -; D gene: TRBD1
CDR3 protein: CASSEALRQGGQPQHF; CDR3 DNA: TGTGCCAGCAGTGAAGCGCTTCGGCAGGGTGGTCAGCCCCAGCATTTT; V gene: TRBV2; J gene: TRBJ1-5; clone size: -; D gene: -
CDR3 protein: CASSQDHLAAGALNEQFF; CDR3 DNA: TGTGCCAGCAGCCAAGATCATCTGGCAGCGGGGGCACTCAATGAGCAGTTCTTC; V gene: TRBV4-2; J gene: TRBJ2-1; clone size: -; D gene: TRBD2
CDR3 protein: CASSEPASWNTGELFF; CDR3 DNA: TGCGCCAGCAGTGAGCCGGCTAGCTGGAACACCGGGGAGCTGTTTTTT; V gene: TRBV10-2; J gene: TRBJ2-2; clone size: -; D gene: -
CDR3 protein: CASSQDRGAVMSEQYF; CDR3 DNA: TGTGCCAGCAGCCAAGATCGGGGGGCGGTCATGAGCGAGCAGTACTTC; V gene: TRBV3-1/TRBV3-2; J gene: TRBJ2-7; clone size: few; D gene: -
CDR3 protein: CASSLTRPGNTIYF; CDR3 DNA: TGTGCCAGCAGCTTGACGAGGCCCGGAAACACCATATATTTT; V gene: TRBV5-5; J gene: TRBJ1-3; clone size: -; D gene: -
CDR3 protein: CASSLAGGESETQYF; CDR3 DNA: TGCGCCAGCAGCTTGGCGGGGGGGGAGTCAGAGACCCAGTACTTC; V gene: TRBV5-1; J gene: TRBJ2-5; clone size: -; D gene: TRBD2
CDR3 protein: CASSLGEGMDYGYTF; CDR3 DNA: TGTGCCAGCAGCTTAGGAGAGGGCATGGACTATGGCTACACCTTC; V gene: TRBV7-2; J gene: TRBJ1-2; clone size: -; D gene: -
CDR3 protein: CASRTGSLGDEQYF; CDR3 DNA: TGTGCCAGCAGAACAGGGTCGTTAGGGGACGAGCAGTACTTC; V gene: TRBV6-5; J gene: TRBJ2-7; clone size: -; D gene: -
CDR3 protein: CSVEGTGGSNYGYTF; CDR3 DNA: TGCAGCGTTGAGGGGACAGGGGGCTCTAACTATGGCTACACCTTC; V gene: TRBV29-1; J gene: TRBJ1-2; clone size: few; D gene: TRBD1
CDR3 protein: CASRTREMTDTQYF; CDR3 DNA: TGCGCCAGCAGGACTAGGGAAATGACAGATACGCAGTATTTT; V gene: TRBV10-2; J gene: TRBJ2-3; clone size: -; D gene: -
CDR3 protein: CASSLDSNPNTEAFF; CDR3 DNA: TGTGCCAGCAGCTTGGATAGTAACCCGAACACTGAAGCTTTCTTT; V gene: TRBV5-4; J gene: TRBJ1-1; clone size: -; D gene: -
CDR3 protein: CASSLAGLQPQHF; CDR3 DNA: TGTGCCAGCAGTTTGGCAGGGCTTCAGCCCCAGCATTTT; V gene: TRBV12-3/TRBV12-4; J gene: TRBJ1-5; clone size: -; D gene: -
CDR3 protein: CASSARQGANYGYTF; CDR3 DNA: TGTGCCAGCAGCGCCCGACAGGGGGCAAACTATGGCTACACCTTC; V gene: TRBV13; J gene: TRBJ1-2; clone size: -; D gene: TRBD1
CDR3 protein: CASSSSGGFYEQYF; CDR3 DNA: TGTGCCAGCAGCTCTAGCGGGGGGTTCTACGAGCAGTACTTC; V gene: TRBV5-6; J gene: TRBJ2-7; clone size: few; D gene: TRBD2